The next 24 T cell receptor beta chains were all read from a single sample in a study of OX40 agonist ivuxolimab in advanced cancers. This table comes from immunoSEQ multiplex PCR, and its TCRdb copy is limited to in-frame clones, with some not included. The sample carries 25,000 to 35,000 clones, 70% to 90% recorded once. Sequencing used CD4+ or CD8+ T cells sorted from blood, obtained in a trial of the OX40 agonist ivuxolimab. The receptors stem from an adult with an advanced solid tumor such as melanoma, head and neck, liver or kidney cancer.

In its sample, this clone was seen once. The chain combines TRBV7-9 with TRBJ2-5; D is undetermined. From germline, CDR1 is SEHNR and CDR2 FQNEAQ (reference sequence). This CDR3 is built from 15 residues. Trimming cost V 10 bases and J 1 base, with 19 bases left between them. CDR3 bases: TGTGCCACCTCCCTTAAAAGGACGTCCCAAGAGACCCAGTACTTC. Amino acid sequence: CATSLKRTSQETQYF.

The chain is built from TRBV29-1 and TRBJ2-1; the match to TRBD2 covers 7 bases. This CDR3 is 16 amino acids long. From germline, CDR1 is SQVTM and CDR2 ANQGSEA. The junction had 9 bases not matched to a gene; V was cut back by 3 bases and J by 1 base. CDR3 loop: CSVEDYGGGSYNEQFF. The CDR3 nucleotides are TGCAGCGTTGAGGATTACGGGGGAGGGTCCTACAATGAGCAGTTCTTC.

This clone has a handful of counts. Written as DNA, the CDR3 is TGCGCCAGCAGCCCGGGACAGGGTTACTACGAGCAGTACTTC. It encodes CASSPGQGYYEQYF. The rearrangement links TRBV5-1 to TRBJ2-7; TRBD1 matches 9 bases. J was trimmed by 3 bases and V by 4 bases; bases with no gene match: 5. Looked up from germline, CDR1 is SGHRS and CDR2 is YFSETQ. The CDR3 totals 14 residues.

The chain uses TRBV7-6 and TRBJ2-7; D perhaps matches TRBD2 (5 bases). The V gene's germline CDR1 is SGHVS and CDR2 FNYEAQ. Trimming removed 1 base at V and 6 bases at J, with 19 bases between. This CDR3 region has 16 residues. Written as DNA, the CDR3 is TGTGCCAGCAGCTTAGACATAGGGAGTGCCTACCCCGAGCAGTACTTC. Translation: CASSLDIGSAYPEQYF.

V usage is TRBV19 and J usage is TRBJ2-7; TRBD2 might be the D (6 bases). V shed 0 bases and J shed 9 bases, with 15 bases lying between them. The germline gives CDR1 LNHDA, CDR2 SQIVND (reference sequence). The CDR3 loop spans 14 amino acids. CDR3 bases: TGTGCCAGTAGTATAGAGATAGGGCGGGATAGGCAGTACTTC. As protein: CASSIEIGRDRQYF.

The chain is built from TRBV27 and TRBJ1-5; TRBD1 matches at 7 bases. CDR1 and CDR2 from the germline V gene are MNHEY and SMNVEV (reference sequence). Losses at the gene ends were 0 bases for V and 6 bases for J; bases not matched to a gene: 2. The CDR3 has 14 residues. DNA for the CDR3: TGTGCCAGCAGTTTATCGACAGGGTTTCAGCCCCAGCATTTT. Amino acid sequence: CASSLSTGFQPQHF.

The V call is TRBV5-6, the J call TRBJ1-5; D gene ambiguous. Looked up from germline, CDR1 is SGHDT and CDR2 is YYEEEE. Trimming pared 0 bases from V and 4 bases from J, leaving 2 bases between. The CDR3 spans 12 residues. CDR3 sequence reads: CASSLANQPQHF. Written as DNA, the CDR3 is TGTGCCAGCAGCTTGGCGAATCAGCCCCAGCATTTT.

The CDR3 spells CASSLSRQGAGYGYTF. In nucleotides, the CDR3 is TGTGCCAGCAGCTTGTCGCGACAGGGGGCTGGCTATGGCTACACCTTC. This rearrangement joins TRBV5-6 to TRBJ1-2, with TRBD1 matching over 10 bases. CDR1 is SGHDT, CDR2 YYEEEE, per germline. Trimming cost V 1 base and J 4 bases; bases outside gene matches: 7. This CDR3 is 16 amino acids long.

V usage is TRBV19 and J usage is TRBJ2-2, with 7 bases identical to TRBD2. This CDR3 has 15 residues. Germline CDR1 reads LNHDA; CDR2 reads SQIVND (reference sequence). The V segment lost 8 bases and the J segment 2 bases; nucleotides outside the gene matches: 8. This CDR3 reads CASVDLADNTGELFF. CDR3 coding DNA: TGTGCCAGTGTGGATCTAGCGGATAACACCGGGGAGCTGTTTTTT. The whole variable domain, filled in from reference TRBV19 and TRBJ2-2, reads DGGITQSPKYLFRKEGQNVTLSCEQNLNHDAMYWYRQDPGQGLRLIYYSQIVNDFQKGDIAEGYSVSREKKESFPLTVTSAQKNPTAFYLCASVDLADNTGELFFGEGSRLTVL.

The rearrangement links TRBV7-9 to TRBJ2-1, with D unclear. Germline assignment: CDR1 SEHNR and CDR2 FQNEAQ (reference sequence). Trimming took off 0 bases at V and 16 bases at J, with 13 bases between the two ends. The length of the CDR3 is 12 residues. The chain's CDR3 is CASSLAETASFF. CDR3 coding DNA: TGTGCCAGCAGCTTAGCTGAGACGGCCAGCTTCTTC.

This clone was observed a few times. The J gene is TRBJ1-2, the V gene TRBV2, with D hard to call. This CDR3 comprises 16 residues. CDR1 is SNHLY, CDR2 FYNNEI, per germline. Trimming cost V 2 bases and J 2 bases, with 15 bases left between them. CDR3 protein: CASSESGSVRNYGYTF. CDR3 coding DNA: TGTGCCAGCAGTGAAAGCGGCAGTGTAAGAAACTATGGCTACACCTTC.

The J gene is TRBJ2-2, the V gene TRBV2, with TRBD2 matching over 7 bases. The CDR3 loop spans 17 amino acids. Germline-derived CDR1 and CDR2 are SNHLY and FYNNEI. V trimming: 10 bases; J trimming: 5 bases; junction bases outside the gene matches: 19. The CDR3 here is CAIDSGGGSIGTGELFF. CDR3 DNA sequence: TGTGCCATCGATAGCGGCGGGGGTAGTATAGGGACCGGGGAGCTGTTTTTT. The complete variable domain, with remaining parts taken from reference TRBV2 and TRBJ2-2, reads EPEVTQTPSHQVTQMGQEVILRCVPISNHLYFYWYRQILGQKVEFLVSFYNNEISEKSEIFDDQFSVERPDGSNFTLKIRSTKLEDSAMYFCAIDSGGGSIGTGELFFGEGSRLTVL.

The chain joins TRBV27 to TRBJ1-5; a weak D match, TRBD1 (6 bases). V was shortened by 6 bases and J by 6 bases, with 9 bases between the two germline ends. The CDR3 is made up of 12 amino acids. Germline lookup yields CDR1 MNHEY and CDR2 SMNVEV (reference sequence). The CDR3 protein is CASRQGGQPQHF. The CDR3 DNA is TGTGCCAGCAGACAGGGAGGTCAGCCCCAGCATTTT.

The DNA of the CDR3 is TGTGCCAGCAGCTTTGACTACGAGCAGTACTTC. This gives the protein CASSFDYEQYF. The chain is built from TRBV7-2 and TRBJ2-7; D is unresolved. Germline CDR1 is SGHTA and CDR2 is FQGNSA. Trimming took off 3 bases at V and 3 bases at J, with 3 bases between the two ends. There are 11 residues in the CDR3.

This sequence joins TRBV2 and TRBJ2-1, with 7 bases aligning to TRBD2. The CDR3 is 10 amino acids. The germline CDR1 and CDR2 sequences are SNHLY and FYNNEI. The junction had 0 bases not matched to a gene; V was cut back by 7 bases and J by 9 bases. This CDR3 reads CASTGGEQFF. CDR3 sequence (DNA): TGTGCCAGCACGGGGGGTGAGCAGTTCTTC.

This CDR3 reads CASSLRAVTEAFF. Written as DNA, the CDR3 is TGTGCCAGCAGCTTGAGGGCAGTAACTGAAGCTTTCTTT. The rearrangement uses TRBV5-8 and TRBJ1-1; D remains ambiguous. The germline gives CDR1 SGHTS, CDR2 YDEGEE. V lost 1 base and J lost 5, with 9 bases in between. The CDR3 has 13 amino acids.

The chain combines TRBV19 with TRBJ2-7; 9 bases line up with TRBD1. The ends lost 6 bases at V and 1 base at J; junction bases unmatched: 7. Germline lookup yields CDR1 LNHDA and CDR2 SQIVND (reference sequence). The CDR3 is 15 amino acids. The CDR3 loop reads CASSSSGTGSYEQYF. The CDR3, as DNA: TGTGCCAGTAGCTCCTCCGGGACAGGGTCCTACGAGCAGTACTTC.

This sequence joins TRBV19 and TRBJ2-1; D is uncertain. V was pared by 1 base and J by 0 bases, with 7 bases between. The CDR3 runs to 15 residues. The germline V gene has CDR1 LNHDA and CDR2 SQIVND (reference sequence). Here the CDR3 DNA reads TGTGCCAGTAGTATAGTTCCCAGCTCCTACAATGAGCAGTTCTTC. This sequence encodes CASSIVPSSYNEQFF.

This clone was recorded once. V usage is TRBV11-2 and J usage is TRBJ2-1, with D possibly matching TRBD1 (6 bases). Germline CDR1 SGHAT, CDR2 FQNNGV. The CDR3 sequence is 17 residues long. V lost 5 bases, J lost 2 bases, and 19 bases lay in between. CDR3 DNA: TGTGCCAGCAGCCTTGTGGGGGCGCACCTCGCCTACAATGAGCAGTTCTTC. This encodes CASSLVGAHLAYNEQFF.

V usage is TRBV7-9 and J usage is TRBJ2-7; 9 nucleotides align to TRBD1. The CDR3 length is 15 residues. Trimming cost V 5 bases and J 1 base; bases outside gene matches: 6. From germline, CDR1 is SEHNR and CDR2 FQNEAQ (reference sequence). The CDR3 coding sequence is TGTGCCAGCAGCCCAAAACAGGGGGCATCCTACGAGCAGTACTTC. Its translation is CASSPKQGASYEQYF.

There are a few counts of this clone. V usage is TRBV28 and J usage is TRBJ1-1, with 9 bases lining up with TRBD1. The germline V gene encodes CDR1 MDHEN and CDR2 SYDVKM. Trimming at V came to 3 bases and at J to 2 bases, leaving 7 bases not matched to a gene. The CDR3 loop spans 16 amino acids. The CDR3 DNA reads as TGTGCCAGCAGTTTCCCGGGACAGGGCTTTAACACTGAAGCTTTCTTT. Its translation: CASSFPGQGFNTEAFF.

Concerning this clone: At one boundary the junction diverges from the germline segment, which might be a read error. The genes are TRBV28 and TRBJ2-7; D is undetermined. Per germline, CDR1 MDHEN and CDR2 SYDVKM. This CDR3 contains 11 residues. The CDR3 region has the DNA TGTGCCAGCACCGACACCTACCAGCAGTACTTC. Translated, it gives CASTDTYQQYF.

The genes are TRBV5-1 and TRBJ2-7; 12 nucleotides match TRBD2. From germline, CDR1 is SGHRS and CDR2 YFSETQ. The CDR3 covers 15 residues. The J segment lost 3 bases and the V segment lost 5 bases, leaving 6 bases of the junction unmatched. DNA for the CDR3: TGCGCCAGCAGGACTAGCGGGGGTGGGGTCTACGAGCAGTACTTC. Translation: CASRTSGGGVYEQYF.

The chain uses TRBV9 and TRBJ2-3; D perhaps matches TRBD2 (6 bases). V dropped 3 bases and J dropped 2 bases, with 10 bases sitting between them. CDR1 and CDR2 from the germline V gene are SGDLS and YYNGEE. The length of the CDR3 is 14 residues. The CDR3 sequence: CASSASGVTDTQYF. The CDR3 nucleotides are TGTGCCAGCAGCGCCTCGGGGGTCACAGATACGCAGTATTTT.